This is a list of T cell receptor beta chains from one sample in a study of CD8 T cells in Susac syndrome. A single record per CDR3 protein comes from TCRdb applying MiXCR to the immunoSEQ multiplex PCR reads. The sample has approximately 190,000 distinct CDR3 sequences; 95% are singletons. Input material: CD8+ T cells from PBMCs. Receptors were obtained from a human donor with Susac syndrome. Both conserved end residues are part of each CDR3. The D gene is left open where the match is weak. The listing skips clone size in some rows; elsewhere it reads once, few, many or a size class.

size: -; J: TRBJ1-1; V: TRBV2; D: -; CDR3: CASRAPQGGAFF; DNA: TGTGCCAGCAGGGCCCCCCAGGGAGGAGCTTTCTTT
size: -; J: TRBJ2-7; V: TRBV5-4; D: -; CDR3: CASSLASGGLIYEQYF; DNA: TGTGCCAGCAGCTTGGCTTCGGGGGGCTTAATCTACGAGCAGTACTTC
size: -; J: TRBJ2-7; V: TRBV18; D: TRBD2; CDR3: CASSPPGAGGLSYEQYF; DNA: TGTGCCAGCTCACCACCTGGGGCGGGGGGGCTCTCCTACGAGCAGTACTTC
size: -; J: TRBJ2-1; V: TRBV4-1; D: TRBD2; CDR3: CASSQGTSSNEQFF; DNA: TGCGCCAGCAGCCAGGGGACTAGCAGCAATGAGCAGTTCTTC
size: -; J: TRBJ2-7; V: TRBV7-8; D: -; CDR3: CASSLESLASYEQYF; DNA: TGTGCCAGCAGCTTAGAATCCCTAGCGAGTTACGAGCAGTACTTC
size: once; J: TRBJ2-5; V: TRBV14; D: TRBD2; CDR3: CASTPGVAGAQETQYF; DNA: TGTGCCAGCACCCCGGGGGTAGCGGGAGCCCAGGAGACCCAGTACTTC
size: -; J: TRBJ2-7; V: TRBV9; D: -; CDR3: CASSATLAGYEQYF; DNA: TGTGCCAGCAGCGCCACTTTGGCGGGCTACGAGCAGTACTTC
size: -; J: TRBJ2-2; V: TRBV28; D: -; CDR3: CASRPSGGELFF; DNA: TGTGCCAGCAGACCATCGGGCGGGGAGCTGTTTTTT
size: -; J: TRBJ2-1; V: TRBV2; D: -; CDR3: CANKQGPYNEQFF; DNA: TGTGCCAATAAACAGGGACCCTACAATGAGCAGTTCTTC
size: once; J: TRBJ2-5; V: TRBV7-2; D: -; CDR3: CASSLVQGIETQYF; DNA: TGTGCCAGCAGCTTAGTGCAGGGGATAGAGACCCAGTACTTC
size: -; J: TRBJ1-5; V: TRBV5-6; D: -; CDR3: CASSLVRSNQPQHF; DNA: TGTGCCAGCAGCTTGGTACGAAGTAATCAGCCCCAGCATTTT
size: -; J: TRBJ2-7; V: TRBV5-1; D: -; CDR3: CASSLFSGMREQYF; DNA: TGCGCCAGCAGCTTGTTCTCGGGAATGAGAGAGCAGTACTTC
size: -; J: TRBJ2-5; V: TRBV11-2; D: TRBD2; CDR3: CASSLEERGTQYF; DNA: TGTGCCAGCAGCTTAGAAGAGCGGGGGACCCAGTACTTC
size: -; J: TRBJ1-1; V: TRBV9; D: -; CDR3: CAGRGGLTANTEAFF; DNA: TGTGCCGGCAGGGGAGGATTGACAGCCAACACTGAAGCTTTCTTT
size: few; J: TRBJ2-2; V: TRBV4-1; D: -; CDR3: CASSQDASYNTGELFF; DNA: TGCGCCAGCAGCCAAGATGCTAGCTATAACACCGGGGAGCTGTTTTTT
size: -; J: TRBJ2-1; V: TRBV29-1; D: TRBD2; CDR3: CSVDGTSQASYNEQFF; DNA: TGCAGCGTTGACGGGACTAGCCAAGCCTCCTACAATGAGCAGTTCTTC
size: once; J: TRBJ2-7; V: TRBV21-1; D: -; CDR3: CASSKNSGRAYEQYF; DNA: TGTGCCAGCAGCAAAAACAGCGGGAGGGCCTACGAGCAGTACTTC
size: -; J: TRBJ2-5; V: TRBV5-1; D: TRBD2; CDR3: CASSLLNAGEQETQYF; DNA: TGCGCCAGCAGCCTATTAAACGCGGGGGAGCAAGAGACCCAGTACTTC
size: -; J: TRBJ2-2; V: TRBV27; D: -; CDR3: CASSFLPRGVGASTGELFF; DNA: TGTGCCAGCAGTTTCCTACCCCGGGGTGTGGGAGCGAGTACCGGGGAGCTGTTTTTT
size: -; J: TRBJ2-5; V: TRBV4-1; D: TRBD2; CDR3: CASSSGSSGQIRETQYF; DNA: TGCGCCAGCAGCAGTGGGTCTAGCGGCCAGATACGGGAGACCCAGTACTTC
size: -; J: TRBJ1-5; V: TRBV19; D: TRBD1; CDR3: CASSIERRGPQPQHF; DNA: TGTGCCAGTAGTATAGAACGCAGGGGGCCTCAGCCCCAGCATTTT
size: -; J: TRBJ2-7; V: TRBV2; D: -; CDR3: CASSEYTRNYEQYF; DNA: TGTGCCAGCAGTGAATATACCAGGAACTACGAGCAGTACTTC
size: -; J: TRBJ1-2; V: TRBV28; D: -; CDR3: CASSPLAGSRYGYTF; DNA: TGTGCCAGCAGTCCCTTGGCGGGGTCTCGGTATGGCTACACCTTC
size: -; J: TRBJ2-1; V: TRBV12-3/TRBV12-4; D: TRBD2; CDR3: CASRETLAVGNEQFF; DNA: TGTGCCAGCAGAGAAACTCTAGCGGTCGGTAATGAGCAGTTCTTC
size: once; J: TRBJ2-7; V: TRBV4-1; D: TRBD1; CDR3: CASSQDGTGTYEQYF; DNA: TGCGCCAGCAGCCAAGATGGGACAGGTACCTACGAGCAGTACTTC